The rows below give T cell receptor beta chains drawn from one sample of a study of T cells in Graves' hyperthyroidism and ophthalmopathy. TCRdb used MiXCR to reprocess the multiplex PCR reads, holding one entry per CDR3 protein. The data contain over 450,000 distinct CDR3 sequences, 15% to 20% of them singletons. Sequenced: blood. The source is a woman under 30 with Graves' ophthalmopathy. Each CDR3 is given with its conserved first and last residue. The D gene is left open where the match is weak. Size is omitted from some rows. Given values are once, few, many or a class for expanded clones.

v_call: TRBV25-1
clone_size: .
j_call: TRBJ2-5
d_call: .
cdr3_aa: CASSPRVKQGETQYF
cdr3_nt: TGTGCCAGCAGTCCCAGGGTGAAGCAGGGGGAGACCCAGTACTTC

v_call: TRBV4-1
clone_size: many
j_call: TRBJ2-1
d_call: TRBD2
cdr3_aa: CASSLASGSTDEQFF
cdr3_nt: TGCGCCAGCAGTCTTGCTAGCGGGAGTACCGATGAGCAGTTCTTC

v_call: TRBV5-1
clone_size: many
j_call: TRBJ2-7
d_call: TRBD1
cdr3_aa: CASSTGTGATYEQYF
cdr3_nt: TGCGCCAGCAGCACAGGGACAGGAGCAACCTACGAGCAGTACTTC

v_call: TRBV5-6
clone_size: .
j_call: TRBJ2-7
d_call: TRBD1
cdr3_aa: CASSFRQGQNIYEQYF
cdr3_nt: TGTGCCAGCAGCTTCCGACAGGGTCAAAATATCTACGAGCAGTACTTC

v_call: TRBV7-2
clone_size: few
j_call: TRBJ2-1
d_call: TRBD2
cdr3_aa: CASSLVVGGAYNEQFF
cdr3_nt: TGTGCCAGCAGCTTAGTAGTGGGAGGGGCCTACAATGAGCAGTTCTTC

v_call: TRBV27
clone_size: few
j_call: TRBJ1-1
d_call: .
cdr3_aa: CASSFSDGITEAFF
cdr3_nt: TGTGCCAGCAGTTTCTCGGACGGAATCACTGAAGCTTTCTTT

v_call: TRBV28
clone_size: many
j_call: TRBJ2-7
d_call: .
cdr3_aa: CASSLRQGWHEQYF
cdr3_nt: TGTGCCAGCAGTTTACGGCAGGGGTGGCACGAGCAGTACTTC

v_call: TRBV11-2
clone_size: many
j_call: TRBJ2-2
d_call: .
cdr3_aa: CASTLQVNTGELFF
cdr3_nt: TGTGCCAGCACTCTACAGGTCAACACCGGGGAGCTGTTTTTT

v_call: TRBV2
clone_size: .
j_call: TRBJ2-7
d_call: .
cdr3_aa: CASSVQGVYEQYF
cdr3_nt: TGTGCCAGCAGTGTCCAGGGAGTCTACGAGCAGTACTTC

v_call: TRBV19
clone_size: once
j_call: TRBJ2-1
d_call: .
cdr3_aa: CASSDRTARTEQFF
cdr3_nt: TGTGCCAGTAGTGACCGGACAGCCCGCACTGAGCAGTTCTTC

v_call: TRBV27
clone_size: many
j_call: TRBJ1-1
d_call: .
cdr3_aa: CASSLWAGREAFF
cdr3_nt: TGTGCCAGCAGTTTATGGGCGGGAAGGGAAGCTTTCTTT

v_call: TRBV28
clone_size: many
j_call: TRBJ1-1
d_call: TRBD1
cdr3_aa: CASSSPWTGYTEAFF
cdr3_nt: TGTGCCAGCAGTTCCCCCTGGACAGGCTACACTGAAGCTTTCTTT

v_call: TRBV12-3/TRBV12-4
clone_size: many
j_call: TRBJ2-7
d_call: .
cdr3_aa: CASSPREIRAYEQYF
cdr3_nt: TGTGCCAGCAGTCCCCGGGAGATTCGAGCCTACGAGCAGTACTTC

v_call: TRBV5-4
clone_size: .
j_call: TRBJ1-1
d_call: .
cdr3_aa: CASSFYICSASGGGTEAFF
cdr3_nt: .

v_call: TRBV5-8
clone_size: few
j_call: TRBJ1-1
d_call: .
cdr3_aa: CASSIPGTANTEAFF
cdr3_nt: TGTGCCAGCAGCATTCCCGGGACTGCTAACACTGAAGCTTTCTTT

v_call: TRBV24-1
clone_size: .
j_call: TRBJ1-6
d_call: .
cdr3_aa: CATSGTRGTPLHF
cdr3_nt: TGTGCCACCAGCGGAACAAGGGGGACACCCCTCCACTTT

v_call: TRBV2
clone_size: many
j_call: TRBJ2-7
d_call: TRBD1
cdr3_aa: CASSVDRGPYEQYF
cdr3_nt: TGTGCCAGCAGTGTGGACAGGGGGCCCTACGAGCAGTACTTC

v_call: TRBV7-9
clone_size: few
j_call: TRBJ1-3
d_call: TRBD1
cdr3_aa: CASSWGQSSGNTIYF
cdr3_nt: TGTGCCAGCAGCTGGGGACAGAGCTCTGGAAACACCATATATTTT

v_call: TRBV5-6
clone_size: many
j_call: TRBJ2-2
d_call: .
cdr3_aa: CASRWASGTGELFF
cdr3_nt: TGTGCCAGCAGGTGGGCCTCGGGCACCGGGGAGCTGTTTTTT

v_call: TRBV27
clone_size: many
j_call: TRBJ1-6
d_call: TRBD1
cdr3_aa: CASSPRTGANNSPLHF
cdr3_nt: TGTGCCAGCAGTCCACGGACAGGGGCCAATAATTCACCCCTCCACTTT

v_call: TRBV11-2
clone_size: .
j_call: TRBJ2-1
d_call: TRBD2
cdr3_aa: CASSLGREGRHNEQFF
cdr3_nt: TGTGCCAGCAGCTTAGGACGGGAGGGCCGTCACAATGAGCAGTTCTTC

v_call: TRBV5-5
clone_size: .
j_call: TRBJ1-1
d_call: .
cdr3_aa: CASSLGVLNRVTVEAFF
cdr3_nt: TGTGCCAGCAGCTTGGGGGTATTGAATCGGGTGACAGTCGAAGCTTTCTTT

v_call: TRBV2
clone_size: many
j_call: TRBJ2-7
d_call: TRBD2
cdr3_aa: CAGGTSGYYEQYF
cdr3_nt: TGTGCCGGCGGGACTAGCGGATACTACGAGCAGTACTTC

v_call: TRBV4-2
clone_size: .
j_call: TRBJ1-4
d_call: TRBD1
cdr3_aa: CASSQERTGNEKLFF
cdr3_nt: TGTGCCAGCAGCCAAGAGCGGACAGGGAATGAAAAACTGTTTTTT

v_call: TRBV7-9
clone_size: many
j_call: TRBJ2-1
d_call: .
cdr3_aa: CASSWSSSTSYNEQFF
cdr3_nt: TGTGCCAGCAGCTGGTCCTCCAGCACCTCCTACAATGAGCAGTTCTTC

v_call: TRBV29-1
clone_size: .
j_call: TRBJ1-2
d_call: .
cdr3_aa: CSVDQGSGYTF
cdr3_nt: TGCAGCGTTGATCAGGGTTCCGGCTACACCTTC

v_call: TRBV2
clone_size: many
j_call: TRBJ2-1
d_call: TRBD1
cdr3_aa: CASSRTGLNEQFF
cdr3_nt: TGTGCCAGCAGTAGGACAGGGCTCAATGAGCAGTTCTTC

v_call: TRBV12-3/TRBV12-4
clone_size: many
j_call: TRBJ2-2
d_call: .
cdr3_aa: CASSLDWAGVTGELFF
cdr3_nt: TGTGCCAGCAGTTTAGATTGGGCAGGGGTCACCGGGGAGCTGTTTTTT

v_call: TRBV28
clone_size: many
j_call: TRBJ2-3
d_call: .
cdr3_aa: CASGASTDTQYF
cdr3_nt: TGTGCCAGCGGGGCTAGCACAGATACGCAGTATTTT

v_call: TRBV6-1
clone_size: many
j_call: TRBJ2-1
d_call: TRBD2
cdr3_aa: CASSFPPSGGADEQFF
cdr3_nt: TGTGCCAGCAGTTTTCCCCCTAGCGGGGGGGCCGATGAGCAGTTCTTC

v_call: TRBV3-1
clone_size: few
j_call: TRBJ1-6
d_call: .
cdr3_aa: CASSQDSEWNSPLHF
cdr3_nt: TGTGCCAGCAGCCAAGATTCTGAATGGAATTCACCCCTCCACTTT

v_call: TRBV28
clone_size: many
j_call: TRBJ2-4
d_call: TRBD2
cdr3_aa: CASSGSSGTLAKNIQYF
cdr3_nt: TGTGCCAGCAGTGGATCTAGCGGGACCTTAGCCAAAAACATTCAGTACTTC

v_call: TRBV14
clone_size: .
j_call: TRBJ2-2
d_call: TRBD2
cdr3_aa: CASSQGVNLADNTGELFF
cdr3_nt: TGTGCCAGCAGCCAGGGCGTGAACCTAGCGGATAACACCGGGGAGCTGTTTTTT

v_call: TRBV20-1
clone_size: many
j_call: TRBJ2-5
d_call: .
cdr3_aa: CSARDVKGGETQYF
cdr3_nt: TGCAGTGCTAGAGATGTTAAGGGGGGAGAGACCCAGTACTTC

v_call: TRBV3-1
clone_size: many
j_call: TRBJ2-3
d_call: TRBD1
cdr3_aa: CASSQDPDRVDTQYF
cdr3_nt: TGTGCCAGCAGCCAAGACCCCGACAGGGTTGATACGCAGTATTTT

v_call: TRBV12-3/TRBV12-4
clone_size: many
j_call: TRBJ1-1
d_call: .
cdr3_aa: CASSFVQGMAEAFF
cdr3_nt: TGTGCCAGCAGTTTTGTCCAGGGGATGGCTGAAGCTTTCTTT

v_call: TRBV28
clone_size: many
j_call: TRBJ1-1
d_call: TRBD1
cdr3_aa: CASSQRQGWMNTEAFF
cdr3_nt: TGTGCCAGCAGTCAACGACAGGGATGGATGAACACTGAAGCTTTCTTT

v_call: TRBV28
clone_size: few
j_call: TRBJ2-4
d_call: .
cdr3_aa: CASSFPGIGIQYF
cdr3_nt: TGTGCCAGCAGTTTTCCCGGGATTGGCATTCAGTACTTC

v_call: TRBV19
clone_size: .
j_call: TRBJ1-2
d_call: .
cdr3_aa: CASRSLEGGGYTF
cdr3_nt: TGTGCCAGTAGGTCTCTCGAGGGTGGCGGCTACACCTTC

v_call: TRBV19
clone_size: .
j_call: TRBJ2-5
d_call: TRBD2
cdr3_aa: CASSTASGSTKTQYF
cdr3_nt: TGTGCCAGTAGTACTGCTAGCGGGAGCACGAAGACCCAGTACTTC

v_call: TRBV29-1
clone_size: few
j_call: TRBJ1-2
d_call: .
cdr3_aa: CSVARDPGNGYTF
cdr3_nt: TGCAGCGTTGCCAGGGATCCGGGCAATGGCTACACCTTC

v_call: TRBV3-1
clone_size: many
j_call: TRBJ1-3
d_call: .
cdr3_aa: CASSQGGSGNTIYF
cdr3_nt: TGTGCCAGCAGCCAAGGAGGGTCTGGAAACACCATATATTTT

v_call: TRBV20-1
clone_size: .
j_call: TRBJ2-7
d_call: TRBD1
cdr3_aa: CSASEPNRDRGREQYF
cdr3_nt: TGCAGTGCTAGTGAACCGAACCGGGACAGAGGGCGCGAGCAGTACTTC

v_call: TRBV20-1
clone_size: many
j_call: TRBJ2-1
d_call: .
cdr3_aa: CSARDSGGRWNEQFF
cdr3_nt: TGCAGTGCTAGAGATTCGGGGGGCCGATGGAATGAGCAGTTCTTC

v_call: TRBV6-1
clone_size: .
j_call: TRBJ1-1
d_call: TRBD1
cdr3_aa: CASKTGFANTEAFF
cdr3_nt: TGTGCCAGCAAGACAGGGTTTGCGAACACTGAAGCTTTCTTT

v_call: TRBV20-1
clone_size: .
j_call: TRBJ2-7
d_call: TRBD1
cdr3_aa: CSAREEVWQGDYEQYF
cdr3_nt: TGCAGTGCTAGAGAGGAGGTATGGCAGGGGGACTACGAGCAGTACTTC

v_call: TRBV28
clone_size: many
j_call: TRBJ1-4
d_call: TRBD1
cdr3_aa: CASSSPGTGGEKLFF
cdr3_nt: TGTGCCAGCAGCTCACCCGGGACAGGGGGAGAAAAACTGTTTTTT

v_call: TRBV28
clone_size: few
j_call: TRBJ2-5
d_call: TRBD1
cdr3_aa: CAIASTGRKETQYF
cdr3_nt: TGTGCCATAGCCTCGACAGGGAGAAAAGAGACCCAGTACTTC

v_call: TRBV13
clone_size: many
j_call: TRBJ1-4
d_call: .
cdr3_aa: CASSNRVDGEKLFF
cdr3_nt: TGTGCCAGCAGCAACAGGGTAGACGGTGAAAAACTGTTTTTT

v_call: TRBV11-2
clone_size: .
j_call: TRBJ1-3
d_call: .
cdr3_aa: CASSLDPWEHSGNTIYF
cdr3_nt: TGTGCCAGCAGCTTAGATCCATGGGAACACTCTGGAAACACCATATATTTT

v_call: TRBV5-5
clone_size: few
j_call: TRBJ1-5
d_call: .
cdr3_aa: CASSWTPEDQPQHF
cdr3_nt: TGTGCCAGCAGCTGGACCCCGGAAGATCAGCCCCAGCATTTT

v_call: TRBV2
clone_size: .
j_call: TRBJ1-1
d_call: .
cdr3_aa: CASRTRGYTEAFF
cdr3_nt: TGTGCCAGCAGGACCCGGGGCTACACTGAAGCTTTCTTT

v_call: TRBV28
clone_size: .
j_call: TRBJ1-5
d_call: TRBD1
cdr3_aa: CASSSSGQGEGQPQHF
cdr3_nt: TGTGCCAGCAGTTCATCGGGACAGGGCGAAGGACAGCCCCAGCATTTT